This is a list of T cell receptor beta chains from one sample in a study of blood T cell repertoires in COVID-19. Profiling relied on immunoSEQ multiplex PCR, and the TCRdb table lists in-frame clones only, not all of them. This sample has over 350,000 clones, with approximately 90% found just once. What was sequenced was PBMCs or T cells enriched from blood (not recorded which). These receptors were collected from a woman aged 40 to 49 who had been exposed to COVID-19. The CDR3 runs from the conserved cysteine through the conserved F or W. The D gene is left open where the match is weak. Not all rows give a size; the values are once, few, many and, for expanded clones, a class.

CDR3 protein	CDR3 DNA	D gene	V gene	J gene	clone size
CASSARGMKPQHF	TGTGCCAGCAGCGCCAGGGGGATGAAGCCCCAGCATTTT	TRBD1	TRBV6-5	TRBJ1-5	.
CASSQGTGGSDTQYF	TGCGCCAGCAGCCAAGGGACAGGGGGTTCAGATACGCAGTATTTT	TRBD1	TRBV4-3	TRBJ2-3	.
CAWSVAYYNEKLFF	TGTGCCTGGAGTGTAGCGTACTATAATGAAAAACTGTTTTTT	.	TRBV30	TRBJ1-4	.
CASRQYATGFSNQPQHF	TGCGCCAGCAGACAATACGCGACAGGTTTTAGCAATCAGCCCCAGCATTTT	.	TRBV4-1	TRBJ1-5	.
CASSKDRGRSSYNSPLHF	TGTGCCAGCAGCAAAGACAGGGGCCGAAGCTCCTATAATTCACCCCTCCACTTT	TRBD1	TRBV2	TRBJ1-6	.
CASSEERSGNTIYF	TGTGCCAGCAGTGAGGAGAGGTCTGGAAACACCATATATTTT	.	TRBV25-1	TRBJ1-3	few
CASSQGQGASPRGYTF	TGTGCCAGTAGTCAGGGGCAGGGGGCGAGTCCGCGCGGCTACACCTTC	TRBD1	TRBV19	TRBJ1-2	once
CASSRGSSYEQYF	TGTGCCAGCAGCAGGGGAAGCTCCTACGAGCAGTACTTC	.	TRBV12-3/TRBV12-4	TRBJ2-7	.
CASSLGGQGSNQPQHF	TGTGCCAGCAGCTTGGGGGGACAGGGCAGCAATCAGCCCCAGCATTTT	TRBD1	TRBV5-6	TRBJ1-5	.
CASSPIAGGSRDTQYF	TGTGCCAGCAGCCCAATAGCGGGGGGGTCGAGAGATACGCAGTATTTT	TRBD2	TRBV7-9	TRBJ2-3	.
CASSSDRGKQFF	TGTGCCAGCAGCTCCGACAGGGGAAAGCAGTTCTTC	TRBD1	TRBV11-1	TRBJ2-1	.
CASSVAGTANSPLHF	TGTGCCAGCAGCGTAGCCGGGACAGCCAATTCACCCCTCCACTTT	TRBD1	TRBV9	TRBJ1-6	.
CASTFGRAGANVLTF	TGTGCCAGCACCTTCGGCAGGGCTGGGGCCAACGTCCTGACTTTC	.	TRBV7-8	TRBJ2-6	.
CAWSVNIRQGPQHF	TGTGCCTGGAGTGTTAACATCCGACAGGGGCCCCAGCATTTT	TRBD1	TRBV30	TRBJ1-5	.
CASSQDWRRQNHEQYF	TGTGCCAGCAGCCAAGATTGGCGCAGACAGAATCACGAGCAGTACTTC	.	TRBV3-1/TRBV3-2	TRBJ2-7	.
CASSTIPGNTIYF	TGTGCCAGCAGTACAATCCCTGGAAACACCATATATTTT	.	TRBV11-2	TRBJ1-3	.
CASSPSMDRGMGYTQYF	TGTGCCAGCAGCCCATCTATGGACAGGGGGATGGGATATACGCAGTATTTT	TRBD1	TRBV3-1/TRBV3-2	TRBJ2-3	.
CASSLEGAGAHTEAFF	TGTGCCAGCAGCTTAGAGGGGGCAGGGGCCCACACTGAAGCTTTCTTT	TRBD1	TRBV7-8	TRBJ1-1	.
CASSVGTLDSNQPQHF	TGTGCCAGTAGTGTTGGGACACTAGATAGCAATCAGCCCCAGCATTTT	.	TRBV19	TRBJ1-5	.
CASSHRGGTSSNEQFF	TGCGCCAGCAGCCACAGGGGCGGGACTAGCAGCAATGAGCAGTTCTTC	TRBD2	TRBV4-3	TRBJ2-1	.
CASSYARAGGIYEQYF	TGTGCCAGCAGTTACGCCCGGGCCGGGGGAATCTACGAGCAGTACTTC	.	TRBV6-2/TRBV6-3	TRBJ2-7	.
CASSRGSSNEKLFF	TGTGCCAGCTCACGGGGCAGTTCTAATGAAAAACTGTTTTTT	.	TRBV18	TRBJ1-4	.
CASSYSNRRGSTEAFF	TGTGCCAGCAGTTACTCGAACAGGCGGGGAAGCACTGAAGCTTTCTTT	.	TRBV6-5	TRBJ1-1	.
CATSRVGDRVSGANVLTF	TGTGCCACCAGCAGAGTAGGAGACAGGGTCTCTGGGGCCAACGTCCTGACTTTC	TRBD1	TRBV15	TRBJ2-6	.
CASSELGQSNYGYTF	TGTGCCAGCAGTGAATTGGGACAATCTAACTATGGCTACACCTTC	.	TRBV2	TRBJ1-2	once
CASSIDARGEQYF	TGTGCCAGCAGTATCGACGCCCGAGGCGAGCAGTACTTC	.	TRBV2	TRBJ2-7	.
CAWRRADRVFADTQYF	TGTGCCTGGAGGCGCGCGGACAGGGTTTTCGCAGATACGCAGTATTTT	TRBD1	TRBV30	TRBJ2-3	once
CAWSSKGDQPQHF	TGTGCCTGGAGTAGTAAGGGAGATCAGCCCCAGCATTTT	.	TRBV30	TRBJ1-5	.
CASSLGTGEGEQFF	TGTGCCAGCAGCTTAGGGACAGGGGAGGGTGAGCAGTTCTTC	TRBD1	TRBV7-3	TRBJ2-1	few
CASSILPPAGIPDTQYF	TGTGCCAGTAGTATCCTCCCCCCAGCAGGTATCCCAGATACGCAGTATTTT	.	TRBV19	TRBJ2-3	.
CASSGDSRYGYTF	TGTGCCAGCAGCGGCGACAGCCGCTATGGCTACACCTTC	.	TRBV9	TRBJ1-2	.
CATSDPSVSYEQYF	TGTGCCACCAGTGATCCTAGCGTCTCCTACGAGCAGTACTTC	.	TRBV24-1	TRBJ2-7	.
CASSPETSGPYNEQFF	TGTGCCAGCAGCCCCGAGACTAGCGGACCTTACAATGAGCAGTTCTTC	TRBD2	TRBV7-3	TRBJ2-1	.
CASSLTGRSNSPLHF	TGTGCCAGCAGCCTCACAGGACGGTCTAATTCACCCCTCCACTTT	.	TRBV6-5	TRBJ1-6	.
CASSRAGLTNYGYTF	TGTGCCAGCAGTCGTGCAGGACTAACTAACTATGGCTACACCTTC	.	TRBV3-1/TRBV3-2	TRBJ1-2	.
CASSPPGGTQETQYF	TGTGCCAGCAGCCCCCCGGGAGGGACACAAGAGACCCAGTACTTC	TRBD2	TRBV5-4	TRBJ2-5	.
CASSTRGTEAFF	TGTGCCAGTAGTACTCGAGGCACTGAAGCTTTCTTT	.	TRBV19	TRBJ1-1	.
CASTWTGYTDTQYF	TGTGCCAGCACCTGGACAGGGTACACAGATACGCAGTATTTT	TRBD1	TRBV18	TRBJ2-3	.
CASSQRGTTEAFF	TGTGCCAGCAGCCAGCGAGGCACGACTGAAGCTTTCTTT	.	TRBV27	TRBJ1-1	.
CASSLWGIPRGNEQYF	TGTGCCAGCAGTTTGTGGGGAATCCCCCGAGGGAACGAGCAGTACTTC	.	TRBV27	TRBJ2-7	.
CASSSLRAGSLNTEAFF	TGTGCCAGCAGCTCCCTTAGGGCAGGGTCCCTGAACACTGAAGCTTTCTTT	.	TRBV11-2	TRBJ1-1	.